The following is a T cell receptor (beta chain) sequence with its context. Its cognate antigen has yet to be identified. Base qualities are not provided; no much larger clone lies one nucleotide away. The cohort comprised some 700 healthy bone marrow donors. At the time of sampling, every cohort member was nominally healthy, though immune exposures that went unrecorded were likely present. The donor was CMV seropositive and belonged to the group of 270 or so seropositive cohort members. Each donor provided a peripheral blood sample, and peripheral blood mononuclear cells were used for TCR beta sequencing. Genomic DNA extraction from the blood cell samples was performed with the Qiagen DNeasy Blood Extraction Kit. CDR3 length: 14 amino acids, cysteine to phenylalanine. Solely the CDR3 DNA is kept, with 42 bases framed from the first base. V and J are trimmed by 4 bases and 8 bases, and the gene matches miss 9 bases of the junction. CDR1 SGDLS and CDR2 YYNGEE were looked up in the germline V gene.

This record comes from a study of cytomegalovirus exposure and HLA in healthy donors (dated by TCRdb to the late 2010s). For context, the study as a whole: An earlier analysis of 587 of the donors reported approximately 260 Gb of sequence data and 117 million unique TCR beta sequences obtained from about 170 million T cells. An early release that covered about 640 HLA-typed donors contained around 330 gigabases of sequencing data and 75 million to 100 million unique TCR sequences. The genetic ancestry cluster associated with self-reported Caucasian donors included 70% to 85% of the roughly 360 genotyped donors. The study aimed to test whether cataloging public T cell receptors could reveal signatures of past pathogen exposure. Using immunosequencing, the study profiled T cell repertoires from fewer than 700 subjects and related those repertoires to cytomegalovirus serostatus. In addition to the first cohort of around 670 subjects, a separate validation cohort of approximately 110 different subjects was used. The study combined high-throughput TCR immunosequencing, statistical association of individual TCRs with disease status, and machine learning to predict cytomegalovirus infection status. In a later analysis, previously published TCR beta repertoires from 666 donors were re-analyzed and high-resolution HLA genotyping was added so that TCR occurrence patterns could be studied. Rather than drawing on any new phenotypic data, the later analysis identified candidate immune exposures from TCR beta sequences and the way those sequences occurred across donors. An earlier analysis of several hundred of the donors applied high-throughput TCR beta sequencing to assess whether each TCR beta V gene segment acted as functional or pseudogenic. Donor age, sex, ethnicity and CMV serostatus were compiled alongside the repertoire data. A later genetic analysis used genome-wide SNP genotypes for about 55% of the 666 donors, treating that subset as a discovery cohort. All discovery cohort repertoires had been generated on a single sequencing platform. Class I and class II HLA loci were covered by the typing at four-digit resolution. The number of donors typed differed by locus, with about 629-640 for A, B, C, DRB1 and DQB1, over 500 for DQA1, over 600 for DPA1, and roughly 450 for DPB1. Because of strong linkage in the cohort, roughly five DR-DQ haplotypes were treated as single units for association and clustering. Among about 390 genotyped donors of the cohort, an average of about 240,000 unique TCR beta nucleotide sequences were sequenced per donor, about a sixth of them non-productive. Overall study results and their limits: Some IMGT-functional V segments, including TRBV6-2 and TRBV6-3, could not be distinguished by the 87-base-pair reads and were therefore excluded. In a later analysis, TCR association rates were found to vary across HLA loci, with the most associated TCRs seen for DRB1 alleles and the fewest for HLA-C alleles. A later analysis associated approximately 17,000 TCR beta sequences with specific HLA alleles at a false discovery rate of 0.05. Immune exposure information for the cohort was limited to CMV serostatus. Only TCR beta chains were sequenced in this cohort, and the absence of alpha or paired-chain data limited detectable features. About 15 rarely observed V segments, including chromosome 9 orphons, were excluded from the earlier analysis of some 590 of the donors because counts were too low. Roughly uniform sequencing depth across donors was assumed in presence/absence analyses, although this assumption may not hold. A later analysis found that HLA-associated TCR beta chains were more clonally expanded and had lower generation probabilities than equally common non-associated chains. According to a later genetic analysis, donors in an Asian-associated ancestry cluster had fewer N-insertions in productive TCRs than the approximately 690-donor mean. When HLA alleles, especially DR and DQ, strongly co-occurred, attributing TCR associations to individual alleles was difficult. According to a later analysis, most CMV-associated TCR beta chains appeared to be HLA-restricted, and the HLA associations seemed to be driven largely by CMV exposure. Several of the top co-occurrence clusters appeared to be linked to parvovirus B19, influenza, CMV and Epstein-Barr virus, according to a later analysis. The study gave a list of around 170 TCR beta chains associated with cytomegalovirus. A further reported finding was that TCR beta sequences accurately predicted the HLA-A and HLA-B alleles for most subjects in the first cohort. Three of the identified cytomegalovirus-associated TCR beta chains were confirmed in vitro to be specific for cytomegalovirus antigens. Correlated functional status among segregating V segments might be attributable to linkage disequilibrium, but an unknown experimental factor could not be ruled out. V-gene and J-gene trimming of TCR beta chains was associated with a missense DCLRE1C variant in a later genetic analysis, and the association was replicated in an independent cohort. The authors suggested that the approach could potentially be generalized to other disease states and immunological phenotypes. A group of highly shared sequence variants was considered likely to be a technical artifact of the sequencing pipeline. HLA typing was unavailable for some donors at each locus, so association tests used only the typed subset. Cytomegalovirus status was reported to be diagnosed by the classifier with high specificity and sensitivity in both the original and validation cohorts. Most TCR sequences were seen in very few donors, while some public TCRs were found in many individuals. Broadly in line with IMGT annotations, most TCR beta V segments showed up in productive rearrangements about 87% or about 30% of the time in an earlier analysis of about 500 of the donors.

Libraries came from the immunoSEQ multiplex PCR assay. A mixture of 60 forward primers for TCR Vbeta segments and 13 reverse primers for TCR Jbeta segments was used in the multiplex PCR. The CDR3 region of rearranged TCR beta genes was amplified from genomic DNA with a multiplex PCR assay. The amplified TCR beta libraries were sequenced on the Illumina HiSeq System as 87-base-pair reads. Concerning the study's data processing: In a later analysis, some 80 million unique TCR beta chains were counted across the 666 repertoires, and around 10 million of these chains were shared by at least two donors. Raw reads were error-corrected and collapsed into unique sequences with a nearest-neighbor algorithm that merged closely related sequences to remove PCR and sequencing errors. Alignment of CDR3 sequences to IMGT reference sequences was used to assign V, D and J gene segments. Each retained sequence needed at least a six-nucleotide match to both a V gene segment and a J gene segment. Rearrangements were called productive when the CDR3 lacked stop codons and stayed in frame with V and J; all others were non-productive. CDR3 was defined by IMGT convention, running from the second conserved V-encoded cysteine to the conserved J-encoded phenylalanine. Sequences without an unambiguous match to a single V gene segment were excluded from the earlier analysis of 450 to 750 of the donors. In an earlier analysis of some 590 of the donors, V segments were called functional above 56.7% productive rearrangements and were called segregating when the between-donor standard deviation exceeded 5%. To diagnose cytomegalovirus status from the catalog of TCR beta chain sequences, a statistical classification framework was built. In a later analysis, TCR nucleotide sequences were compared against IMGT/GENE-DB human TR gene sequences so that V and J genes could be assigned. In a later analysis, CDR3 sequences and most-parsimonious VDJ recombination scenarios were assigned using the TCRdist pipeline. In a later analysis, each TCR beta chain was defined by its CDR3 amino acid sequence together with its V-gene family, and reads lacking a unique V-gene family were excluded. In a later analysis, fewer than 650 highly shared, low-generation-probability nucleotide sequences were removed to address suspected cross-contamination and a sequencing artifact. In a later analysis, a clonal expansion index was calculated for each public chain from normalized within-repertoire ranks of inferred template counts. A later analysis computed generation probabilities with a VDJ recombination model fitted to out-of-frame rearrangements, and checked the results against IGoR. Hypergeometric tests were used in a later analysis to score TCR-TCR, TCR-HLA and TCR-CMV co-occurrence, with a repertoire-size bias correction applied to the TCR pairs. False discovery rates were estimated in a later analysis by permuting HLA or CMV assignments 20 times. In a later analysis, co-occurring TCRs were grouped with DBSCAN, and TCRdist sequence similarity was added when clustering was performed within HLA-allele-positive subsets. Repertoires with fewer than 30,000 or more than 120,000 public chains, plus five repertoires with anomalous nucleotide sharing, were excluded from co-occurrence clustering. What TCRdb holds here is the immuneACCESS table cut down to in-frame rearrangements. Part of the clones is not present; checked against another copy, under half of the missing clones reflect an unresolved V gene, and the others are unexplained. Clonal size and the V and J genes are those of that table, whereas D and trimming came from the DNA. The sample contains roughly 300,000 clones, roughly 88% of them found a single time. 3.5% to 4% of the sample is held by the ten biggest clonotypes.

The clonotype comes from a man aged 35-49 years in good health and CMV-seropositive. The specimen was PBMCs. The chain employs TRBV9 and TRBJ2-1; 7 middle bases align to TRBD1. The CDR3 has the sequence CASSLQTGLDEQFF. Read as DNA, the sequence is TGTGCCAGCAGCTTACAGACAGGGCTTGATGAGCAGTTCTTC.